A single sample is the source of the 13 T cell receptor beta chains below, sequenced in a study of blood T cells in healthy people across ages. With a J-beta primer mix and a sample-barcoded 5' primer, a second PCR ran 7 to 11 cycles. MiXCR, run by TCRdb on the 5' RACE reads, gives a single entry per CDR3 protein. The sample consists of approximately 690,000 distinct CDR3 sequences, roughly two fifths of them appearing once. Source material: blood. These receptors originate from a man older than 75 in good health.

This clonotype was detected many times. In nucleotides, the CDR3 is TGTGCCAGCAGTTATGGCGGCCAGCAAGAGACCCAGTACTTC. This sequence encodes CASSYGGQQETQYF. This chain links TRBV6-6 with TRBJ2-5, with D uncertain. The ends were cut back, 3 bases at V and 2 bases at J, with 10 bases in the middle. Germline loops: CDR1 MNHNY, CDR2 SVGAGI (reference sequence). The CDR3 is 14 amino acids.

The rearrangement uses TRBV3-1 and TRBJ2-1; 8 nucleotides line up with TRBD2. The germline V gene encodes CDR1 LGHDT and CDR2 YNNKEL (reference sequence). With V trimmed by 4 bases and J by 9 bases, 11 bases remained unmatched. The CDR3 is 15 amino acids. The DNA of the CDR3 is TGTGCCAGCAGCCCCGGGACTAGAGGACGCGGTGAGCAGTTCTTC. It encodes CASSPGTRGRGEQFF.

This clonotype was detected many times. V usage is TRBV6-6 and J usage is TRBJ2-7; 7 bases align to TRBD1. The ends lost 5 bases at V and 4 bases at J; junction bases unmatched: 14. Germline V gives CDR1 MNHNY, CDR2 SVGAGI (reference sequence). CDR3 size: 16 residues. CDR3 protein: CASSNGTARVEYEQYF. DNA of the CDR3: TGTGCCAGCAGTAACGGGACAGCCCGTGTGGAATACGAGCAGTACTTC.

The V gene is TRBV18, the J gene TRBJ1-1, with a weak D call TRBD1 (5 bases). Germline V gene sequence: CDR1 KGHSH, CDR2 LQKENI. Trimming stripped 4 bases from V and 7 bases from J, with 7 bases between. The CDR3 extends over 11 amino acids. The CDR3 DNA reads TGTGCCAGCTCACGGGGGGTTGAAGCTTTCTTT. This gives the protein CASSRGVEAFF.

This chain links TRBV4-3 with TRBJ2-5; 11 nucleotides line up with TRBD1. CDR1 is LGHNA, CDR2 YSLEER, per germline. There are 16 residues in the CDR3. V trimming: 3 bases; J trimming: 11 bases; junction bases outside the gene matches: 14. The CDR3 spells CASSQDGQGAYNEQYF. DNA of the CDR3: TGCGCCAGCAGCCAGGACGGACAGGGGGCGTACAATGAGCAGTACTTC.

CDR3 sequence reads: CASRRDRAYKQYF. As DNA, the CDR3 is TGTGCCAGCAGACGGGACAGAGCCTACAAGCAGTACTTC. The gene calls are TRBV28 and TRBJ2-5; 7 bases align to TRBD1. CDR3 length: 13 amino acids. V was clipped by 6 bases and J by 11 bases; unmatched bases: 12. Germline CDR1 and CDR2: MDHEN and SYDVKM.

The chain employs TRBV24-1 and TRBJ2-1, with TRBD2 as a possible D gene (5 bases). CDR1 is KGHDR, CDR2 SFDVKD, per germline. The CDR3 loop spans 13 amino acids. V lost 0 bases and J lost 7, with 6 bases in between. The CDR3 here is CATSDLWRNEQFF. The CDR3, as DNA: TGTGCCACCAGTGATTTGTGGAGGAATGAGCAGTTCTTC.

This rearrangement joins TRBV20-1 to TRBJ1-6; D possibly corresponds to TRBD1 (5 bases). V shed 2 bases and J shed 5 bases, with 13 bases lying between them. CDR1 is DFQATT, CDR2 SNEGSKA, per germline (reference sequence). The CDR3 extends over 15 amino acids. The CDR3 loop reads CSARPQGPHNSPLHF. The CDR3 coding sequence is TGCAGTGCTAGACCCCAGGGTCCCCATAATTCACCCCTCCACTTT.

This clonotype came up a few times. The J gene is TRBJ2-1, the V gene TRBV12-3 or TRBV12-4; 7 positions agree with TRBD2. V was pared by 3 bases and J by 4 bases, with 6 bases of the junction left unmatched. This CDR3 comprises 15 residues. The CDR3 DNA reads TGTGCCAGCAGTTTCATCCAGCGGGGTTACAATGAGCAGTTCTTC. This encodes CASSFIQRGYNEQFF.

This clonotype turned up a few times. This chain connects TRBV6-5 to TRBJ1-4; 10 bases align to TRBD1. The junction had 3 bases not matched to a gene; V was cut back by 0 bases and J by 8 bases. The germline V gene encodes CDR1 MNHEY and CDR2 SVGAGI. The CDR3 spans 15 residues. For the CDR3, the DNA is TGTGCCAGCAGTTACTCGGGGACAGGGGACGAAAAACTGTTTTTT. Protein: CASSYSGTGDEKLFF.

The V call is TRBV5-1, the J call TRBJ2-2; TRBD2 might be the D (5 bases). CDR1 is SGHRS, CDR2 YFSETQ, per germline. This CDR3 is 16 amino acids long. V was pared by 0 bases and J by 1 base, with 10 bases between. The CDR3 region is CASSLASSVNTGELFF. In DNA form, the CDR3 reads TGCGCCAGCAGCTTGGCTAGTAGCGTGAACACCGGGGAGCTGTTTTTT.

The rearrangement uses TRBV7-6 and TRBJ2-5; no clear D gene. The CDR3 loop spans 14 amino acids. Germline loops: CDR1 SGHVS, CDR2 FNYEAQ. With 2 bases removed from V and 1 base from J, the gap between germline ends came to 8 bases. CDR3 DNA sequence: TGTGCCAGCAGCTTATCCTCCAGCCAAGAGACCCAGTACTTC. This translates into CASSLSSSQETQYF.

The chain recombines TRBV30 with TRBJ2-2; D ambiguous. This CDR3 is built from 14 residues. Germline V lookup: CDR1 GTSNPN, CDR2 SVGIG (reference sequence). The V end lost 4 bases, the J end lost 6 bases, and 15 bases lay between the germline ends. CDR3 nucleotide sequence: TGTGCCTGGACTCTCGGCTTACTCGCCGGGGAGCTGTTTTTT. It translates to CAWTLGLLAGELFF.